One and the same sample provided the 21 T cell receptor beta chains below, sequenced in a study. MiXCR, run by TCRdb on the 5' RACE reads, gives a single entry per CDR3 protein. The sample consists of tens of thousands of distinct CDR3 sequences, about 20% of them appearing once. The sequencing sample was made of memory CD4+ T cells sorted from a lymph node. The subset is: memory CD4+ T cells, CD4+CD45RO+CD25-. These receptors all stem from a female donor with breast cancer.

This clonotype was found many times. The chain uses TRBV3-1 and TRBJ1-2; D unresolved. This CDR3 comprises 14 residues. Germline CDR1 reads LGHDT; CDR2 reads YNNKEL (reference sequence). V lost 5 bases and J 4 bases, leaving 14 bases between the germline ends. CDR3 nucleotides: TGTGCCAGCAGCTTCCGCGAGTCCTTCTATGGCTACACCTTC. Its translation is CASSFRESFYGYTF.

CDR3 residues: CASSLDTVNTEAFF. The CDR3 region has the DNA TGCGCCAGCAGCTTGGATACAGTGAACACTGAAGCTTTCTTT. The chain uses TRBV5-1 and TRBJ1-1; unclear D gene. Germline V gene lookup returns CDR1 SGHRS and CDR2 YFSETQ. The CDR3 consists of 14 residues. V lost 0 bases and J lost 0, with 6 bases in between.

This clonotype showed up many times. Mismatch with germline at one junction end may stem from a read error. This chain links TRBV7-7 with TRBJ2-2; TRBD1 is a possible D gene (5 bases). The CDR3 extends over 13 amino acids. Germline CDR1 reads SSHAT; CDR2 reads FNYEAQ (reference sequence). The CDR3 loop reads CASSLSGTGELFF. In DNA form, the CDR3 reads TGTGCTAGCAGCCTCTCAGGGACCGGGGAGCTGTTTTTT.

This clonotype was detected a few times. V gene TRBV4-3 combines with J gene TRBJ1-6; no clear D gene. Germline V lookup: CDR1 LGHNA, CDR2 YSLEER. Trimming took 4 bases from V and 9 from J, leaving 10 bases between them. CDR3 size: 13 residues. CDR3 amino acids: CASSLSESSPLHF. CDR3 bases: TGCGCCAGCAGCCTCTCGGAGAGTTCACCCCTCCACTTT.

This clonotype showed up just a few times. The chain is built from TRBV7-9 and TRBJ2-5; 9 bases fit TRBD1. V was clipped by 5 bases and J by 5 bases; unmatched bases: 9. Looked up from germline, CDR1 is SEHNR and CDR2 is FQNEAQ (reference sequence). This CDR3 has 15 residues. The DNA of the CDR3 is TGTGCCAGCAGCCGAGCGACCGGGACAGGGGAGACCCAGTACTTC. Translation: CASSRATGTGETQYF.

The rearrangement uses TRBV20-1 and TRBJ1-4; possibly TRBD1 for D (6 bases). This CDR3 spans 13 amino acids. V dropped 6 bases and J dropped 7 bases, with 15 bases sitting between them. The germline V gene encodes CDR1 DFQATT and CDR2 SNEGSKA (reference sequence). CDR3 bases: TGCAGTGCCACCCGGGACAACCGTGAAAAACTGTTTTTT. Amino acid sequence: CSATRDNREKLFF.

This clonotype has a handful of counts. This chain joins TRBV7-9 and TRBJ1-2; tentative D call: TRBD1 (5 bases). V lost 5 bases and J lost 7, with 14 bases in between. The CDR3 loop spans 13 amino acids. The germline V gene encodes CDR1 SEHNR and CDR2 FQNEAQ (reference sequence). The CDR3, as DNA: TGTGCCAGCAGCCCCACCCAGGGAACTGGCTACACCTTC. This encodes CASSPTQGTGYTF.

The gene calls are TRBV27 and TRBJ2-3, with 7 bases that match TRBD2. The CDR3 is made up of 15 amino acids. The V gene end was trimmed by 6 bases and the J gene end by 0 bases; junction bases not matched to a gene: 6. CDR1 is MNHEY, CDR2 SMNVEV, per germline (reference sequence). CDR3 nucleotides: TGTGCCAGCAGAAGGCGGGAGACTAGCACAGATACGCAGTATTTT. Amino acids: CASRRRETSTDTQYF.

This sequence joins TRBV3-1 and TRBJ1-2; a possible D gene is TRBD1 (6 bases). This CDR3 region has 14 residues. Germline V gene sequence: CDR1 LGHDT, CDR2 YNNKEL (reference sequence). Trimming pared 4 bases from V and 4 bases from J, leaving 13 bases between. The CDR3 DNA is TGTGCCAGCAGCCGGGGCAGGGGATCCTATGGCTACACCTTC. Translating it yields CASSRGRGSYGYTF.

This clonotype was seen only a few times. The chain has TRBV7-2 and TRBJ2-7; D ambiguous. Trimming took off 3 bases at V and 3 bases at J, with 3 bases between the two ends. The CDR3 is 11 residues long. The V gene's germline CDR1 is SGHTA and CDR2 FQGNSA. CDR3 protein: CASSFYYEQYF. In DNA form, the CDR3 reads TGTGCCAGCAGCTTCTACTACGAGCAGTACTTC. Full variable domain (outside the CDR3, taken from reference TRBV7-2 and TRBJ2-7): GAGVSQSPSNKVTEKGKDVELRCDPISGHTALYWYRQSLGQGLEFLIYFQGNSAPDKSGLPSDRFSAERTGGSVSTLTIQRTQQEDSAVYLCASSFYYEQYFGPGTRLTVT.

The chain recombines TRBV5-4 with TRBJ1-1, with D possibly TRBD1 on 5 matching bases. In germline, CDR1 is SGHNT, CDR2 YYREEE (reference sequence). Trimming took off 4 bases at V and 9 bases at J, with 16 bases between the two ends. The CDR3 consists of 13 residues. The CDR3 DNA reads TGTGCCAGCAGCACACCGACAGCCCCAAAAGCTTTCTTT. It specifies CASSTPTAPKAFF.

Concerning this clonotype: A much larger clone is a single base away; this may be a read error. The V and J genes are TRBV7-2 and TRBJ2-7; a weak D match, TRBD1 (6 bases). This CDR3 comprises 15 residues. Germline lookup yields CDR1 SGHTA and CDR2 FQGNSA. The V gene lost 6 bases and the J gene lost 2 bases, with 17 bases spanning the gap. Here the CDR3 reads CASRFIVGAAYEQYF. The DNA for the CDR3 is TGTGCCAGCAGGTTTATTGTGGGGGCCGCCTACGAGCAGTACTTC.

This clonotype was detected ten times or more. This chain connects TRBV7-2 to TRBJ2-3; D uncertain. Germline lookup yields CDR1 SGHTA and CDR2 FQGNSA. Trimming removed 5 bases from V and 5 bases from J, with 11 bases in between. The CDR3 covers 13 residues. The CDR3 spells CASSRWSGDTQYF. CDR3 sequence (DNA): TGTGCCAGCAGCCGGTGGAGTGGAGATACGCAGTATTTT. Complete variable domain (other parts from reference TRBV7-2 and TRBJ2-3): GAGVSQSPSNKVTEKGKDVELRCDPISGHTALYWYRQSLGQGLEFLIYFQGNSAPDKSGLPSDRFSAERTGGSVSTLTIQRTQQEDSAVYLCASSRWSGDTQYFGPGTRLTVL.

The CDR3 DNA sequence: TGTGCCAGCAGCTTAGGGGGGAAAACTGAAGCTTTCTTT. As protein: CASSLGGKTEAFF. This rearrangement joins TRBV7-9 to TRBJ1-1, with D possibly matching TRBD1 (5 bases). This CDR3 spans 13 amino acids. Trimming cost V 1 base and J 5 bases, with 8 bases left between them. CDR1 and CDR2 from the germline V gene are SEHNR and FQNEAQ (reference sequence).

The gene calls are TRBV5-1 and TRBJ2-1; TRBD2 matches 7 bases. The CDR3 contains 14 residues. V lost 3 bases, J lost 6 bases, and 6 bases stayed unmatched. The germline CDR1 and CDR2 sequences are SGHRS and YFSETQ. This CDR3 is CASSSPGTINEQFF. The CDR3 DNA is TGCGCCAGCAGCTCCCCCGGGACTATCAATGAGCAGTTCTTC.

Here the CDR3 DNA reads TGCGCCAGCAGCCTGGACAGCAGGAATCAGCCCCAGCATTTT. It encodes CASSLDSRNQPQHF. The V and J genes are TRBV5-1 and TRBJ1-5; D is possibly TRBD1 (6 bases). With 4 bases removed from V and 4 bases from J, the gap between germline ends came to 12 bases. This CDR3 spans 14 amino acids. Germline values: CDR1 SGHRS, CDR2 YFSETQ. Supplemented by reference TRBV5-1 and TRBJ1-5, the full variable domain reads KAGVTQTPRYLIKTRGQQVTLSCSPISGHRSVSWYQQTPGQGLQFLFEYFSETQRNKGNFPGRFSGRQFSNSRSEMNVSTLELGDSALYLCASSLDSRNQPQHFGDGTRLSIL.

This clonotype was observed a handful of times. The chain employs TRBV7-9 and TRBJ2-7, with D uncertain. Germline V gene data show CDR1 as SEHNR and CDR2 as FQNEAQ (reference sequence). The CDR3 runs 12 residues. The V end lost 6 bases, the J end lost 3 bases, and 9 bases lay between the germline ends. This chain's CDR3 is CASSRIDYEQYF. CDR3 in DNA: TGTGCCAGCAGTCGAATCGACTACGAGCAGTACTTC.

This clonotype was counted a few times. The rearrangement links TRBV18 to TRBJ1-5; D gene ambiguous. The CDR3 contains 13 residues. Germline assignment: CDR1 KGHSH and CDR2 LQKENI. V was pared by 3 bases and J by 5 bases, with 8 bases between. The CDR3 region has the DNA TGTGCCAGCTCACCCGCAGTCGATCAGCCCCAGCATTTT. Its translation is CASSPAVDQPQHF. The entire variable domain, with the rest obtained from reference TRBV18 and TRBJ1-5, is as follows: NAGVMQNPRHLVRRRGQEARLRCSPMKGHSHVYWYRQLPEEGLKFMVYLQKENIIDESGMPKERFSAEFPKEGPSILRIQQVVRGDSAAYFCASSPAVDQPQHFGDGTRLSIL.

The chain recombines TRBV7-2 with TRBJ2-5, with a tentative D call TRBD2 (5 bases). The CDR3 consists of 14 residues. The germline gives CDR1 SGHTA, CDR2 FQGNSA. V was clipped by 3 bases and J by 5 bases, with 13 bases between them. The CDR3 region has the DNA TGTGCCAGCAGCTTGACACGGGATGGGGAGACCCAGTACTTC. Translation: CASSLTRDGETQYF.

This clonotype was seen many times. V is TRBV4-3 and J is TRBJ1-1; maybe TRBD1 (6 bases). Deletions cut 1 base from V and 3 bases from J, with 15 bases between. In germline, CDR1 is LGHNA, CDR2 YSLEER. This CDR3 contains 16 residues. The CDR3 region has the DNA TGCGCCAGCAGCCAAGCGGGGGTCGCAGGGGACACTGAAGCTTTCTTT. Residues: CASSQAGVAGDTEAFF.

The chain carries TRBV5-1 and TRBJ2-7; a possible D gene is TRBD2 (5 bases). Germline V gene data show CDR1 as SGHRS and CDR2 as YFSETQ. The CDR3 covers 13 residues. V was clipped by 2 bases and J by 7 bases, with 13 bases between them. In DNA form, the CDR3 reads TGCGCCAGCAGCTTTTCTCCGACGGGGGAGCAGTACTTC. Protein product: CASSFSPTGEQYF. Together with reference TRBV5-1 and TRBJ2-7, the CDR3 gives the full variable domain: KAGVTQTPRYLIKTRGQQVTLSCSPISGHRSVSWYQQTPGQGLQFLFEYFSETQRNKGNFPGRFSGRQFSNSRSEMNVSTLELGDSALYLCASSFSPTGEQYFGPGTRLTVT.